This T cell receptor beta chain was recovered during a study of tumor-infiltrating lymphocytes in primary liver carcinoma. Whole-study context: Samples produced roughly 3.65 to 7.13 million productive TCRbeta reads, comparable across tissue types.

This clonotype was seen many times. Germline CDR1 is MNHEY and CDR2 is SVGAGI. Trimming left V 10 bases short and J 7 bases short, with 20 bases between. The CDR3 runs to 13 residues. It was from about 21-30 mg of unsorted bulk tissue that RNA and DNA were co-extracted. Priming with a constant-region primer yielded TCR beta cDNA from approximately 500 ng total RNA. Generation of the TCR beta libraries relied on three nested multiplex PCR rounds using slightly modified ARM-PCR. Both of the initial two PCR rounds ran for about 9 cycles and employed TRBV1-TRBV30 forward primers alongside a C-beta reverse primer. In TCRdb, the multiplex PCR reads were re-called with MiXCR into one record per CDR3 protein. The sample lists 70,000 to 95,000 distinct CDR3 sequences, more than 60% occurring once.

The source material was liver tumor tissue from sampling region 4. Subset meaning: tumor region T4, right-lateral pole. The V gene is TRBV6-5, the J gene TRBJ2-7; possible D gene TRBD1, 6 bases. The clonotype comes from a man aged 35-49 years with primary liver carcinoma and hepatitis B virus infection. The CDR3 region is CATLPGTGWEQYF. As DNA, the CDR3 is TGTGCCACCCTCCCGGGTACAGGGTGGGAGCAGTACTTC.